The 11 T cell receptor beta chains listed next were all sequenced from one sample in a study of CD8+ T cells in alopecia areata. As the sequencing template, cDNA was produced by extracting RNA and reverse transcribing it. The data were produced by immunoSEQ multiplex PCR, yet TCRdb's version contains in-frame clones alone and is incomplete. The sample lists 150,000 or so clones; approximately 70% were seen once. The sequencing here drew on CD8+ T cells sorted from blood, taken at week 0. All receptors derive from a human donor with alopecia areata.

The chain joins TRBV5-6 to TRBJ2-7, with TRBD2 matching over 8 bases. This CDR3 has 15 amino acids. The germline V gene has CDR1 SGHDT and CDR2 YYEEEE. With V trimmed by 3 bases and J by 4 bases, 9 bases remained unmatched. Here the CDR3 reads CASSWGGGSLYEQYF. CDR3 bases: TGTGCCAGCAGCTGGGGCGGGGGGAGCCTGTACGAGCAGTACTTC.

The chain recombines TRBV28 with TRBJ1-2; no firm D call. Trimming left V 3 bases short and J 4 bases short, with 9 bases between. Germline CDR1 reads MDHEN; CDR2 reads SYDVKM. This CDR3 region has 13 residues. The DNA of the CDR3 is TGTGCCAGCAGTTTCAGATCGGGCTATGGCTACACCTTC. Protein product: CASSFRSGYGYTF.

The rearrangement joins TRBV4-1 to TRBJ1-1, with 8 nucleotides matching TRBD1. The V gene's germline CDR1 is MGHRA and CDR2 YSYEKL. Unmatched junction bases numbered 9, after V lost 7 bases and J lost 5 bases. The CDR3 has 14 amino acids. Written as DNA, the CDR3 is TGCGCCAGCACCTCACAGGGGGTATTTACTGAAGCTTTCTTT. Amino acid sequence: CASTSQGVFTEAFF.

The rearrangement uses TRBV2 and TRBJ2-4, with TRBD1 matching over 8 bases. There are 14 residues in the CDR3. V dropped 5 bases and J dropped 4; count of bases not matched to a gene: 4. Germline V lookup: CDR1 SNHLY, CDR2 FYNNEI. In DNA form, the CDR3 reads TGTGCCAGCAGTATCCGGGACAGGAAAAACATTCAGTACTTC. Translating it yields CASSIRDRKNIQYF.

This clone was recorded a few times. The chain links TRBV27 to TRBJ2-3, with 9 positions matching TRBD2. The germline gives CDR1 MNHEY, CDR2 SMNVEV (reference sequence). The V segment lost 6 bases and the J segment 3 bases; nucleotides outside the gene matches: 7. This CDR3 is built from 15 residues. The DNA for the CDR3 is TGTGCCAGCAGGTCTGCGGGGGGGGCAACAGATACGCAGTATTTT. Its translation: CASRSAGGATDTQYF.

The rearrangement uses TRBV19 and TRBJ1-5; D is perhaps TRBD1 (5 bases). Germline V lookup: CDR1 LNHDA, CDR2 SQIVND (reference sequence). The CDR3 length is 15 residues. V gave up 0 bases and J gave up 6 bases, with 12 bases separating them. In DNA form, the CDR3 reads TGTGCCAGTAGTATAGAGGCCCAGAGGGGTCAGCCCCAGCATTTT. It codes for CASSIEAQRGQPQHF.

The V and J genes are TRBV23-1 and TRBJ1-1; 9 bases align to TRBD1. TRBV23-1 is an open reading frame whose function is uncertain. V trimming: 2 bases; J trimming: 2 bases; junction bases outside the gene matches: 6. This CDR3 region has 16 residues. The CDR3 loop is CASSQGQGNLNTEAFF. The CDR3 bases are TGCGCCAGCAGTCAAGGACAGGGGAACTTAAACACTGAAGCTTTCTTT.

This chain connects TRBV6-1 to TRBJ2-7; the D call may be TRBD1 or TRBD2 (6 bases each). Germline V CDR1 and CDR2: MNHNS, SASEGT. V was cut by 3 bases and J by 2 bases, with 11 bases left in between. The CDR3 covers 14 residues. The CDR3 DNA sequence: TGTGCCAGCAGTGACCCGGGGGCGACCTACGAGCAGTACTTC. Translated: CASSDPGATYEQYF.

The rearrangement uses TRBV10-3 and TRBJ2-3; D ambiguous. The CDR3 totals 15 residues. Between the trimmed V and J ends, which lost 6 bases and 0 bases, there was a span of 13 bases. The germline V gene has CDR1 ENHRY and CDR2 SYGVKD. The CDR3 sequence is CAIRPRNYSTDTQYF. DNA for the CDR3: TGTGCCATCAGACCGCGGAATTACAGCACAGATACGCAGTATTTT.

V gene TRBV5-1 combines with J gene TRBJ2-1, with 11 bases fitting TRBD2. The CDR3 covers 18 residues. CDR1 and CDR2 (germline): SGHRS, YFSETQ. Trimming cost V 0 bases and J 6 bases; bases outside gene matches: 11. The CDR3: CASSLARPSSGGANEQFF. CDR3 in DNA: TGCGCCAGCAGCTTGGCCCGGCCGAGTAGCGGGGGGGCCAATGAGCAGTTCTTC.

This chain joins TRBV13 and TRBJ1-1, with D hard to call. The V gene lost 6 bases and the J gene lost 2 bases, with 16 bases spanning the gap. The CDR3 spans 15 residues. Germline lookup yields CDR1 PRHDT and CDR2 FYEKMQ (reference sequence). CDR3 residues: CASSLQPGSNTEAFF. The CDR3 DNA follows: TGTGCCAGCAGTTTACAGCCAGGTTCTAACACTGAAGCTTTCTTT. The whole variable domain, remainder taken from reference TRBV13 and TRBJ1-1, is AAGVIQSPRHLIKEKRETATLKCYPIPRHDTVYWYQQGPGQDPQFLISFYEKMQSDKGSIPDRFSAQQFSDYHSELNMSSLELGDSALYFCASSLQPGSNTEAFFGQGTRLTVV.